This TCR beta chain appears in the sequencing data of a study of T-cell reconstitution after alpha-beta-depleted transplantation in children. Germline V gene lookup returns CDR1 KGHSH and CDR2 LQKENI. V gave up 2 bases and J gave up 0 bases, with 10 bases separating them. The CDR3 consists of 15 residues. By sample fraction, this clonotype is medium-sized. For TCRbeta, the library was prepared with unique molecular identifiers. TCRdb recomputed calls from the PCR reads with MiXCR, one row per CDR3 protein. In the table there are about 4,900 distinct CDR3 sequences, 26% of which are singletons. The chain employs TRBV18 and TRBJ1-1; the D is unclear. This TCR derives from a male patient between 2 and 10 years old who had a stem cell transplant for acute lymphoblastic leukemia, so the T cells may come from the graft donor. Material: PBMCs, mostly from graft donor cells, obtained 60 days after TCRalphabeta/CD19-depleted stem cell transplant. The CDR3 protein is CASSPIEIMNTEAFF. The CDR3 coding sequence is TGTGCCAGCTCACCAATCGAGATAATGAACACTGAAGCTTTCTTT.